Below are 21 T cell receptor beta chains sequenced from a single sample in a study of cytomegalovirus exposure and HLA in healthy donors. In the PCR, 60 Vbeta and 13 Jbeta primers were used. Method: immunoSEQ multiplex PCR; TCRdb's copy keeps in-frame clones and lacks some. The data show more than 150,000 clones, roughly 78% seen once. Sequences were obtained from PBMCs. The receptors here all came from a boy aged 10-17 years in good health and CMV-seronegative.

The chain employs TRBV7-9 and TRBJ2-4; D ambiguous. Germline V gives CDR1 SEHNR, CDR2 FQNEAQ (reference sequence). The CDR3 loop spans 13 amino acids. V shed 9 bases and J shed 1 base, with 10 bases lying between them. The CDR3 DNA follows: TGTGCCAGTGCGGAACGGGCCAAAAACATTCAGTACTTC. Its translation: CASAERAKNIQYF.

This chain connects TRBV7-9 to TRBJ1-1, with a possible D match to TRBD1 (6 bases). This CDR3 has 14 residues. The germline V and J ends were trimmed by 6 bases and 5 bases, with 16 bases remaining between them. The germline V gene encodes CDR1 SEHNR and CDR2 FQNEAQ (reference sequence). The CDR3 protein is CASSSAGTWTEAFF. The CDR3 bases are TGTGCCAGCAGTTCCGCCGGGACATGGACTGAAGCTTTCTTT.

The chain links TRBV29-1 to TRBJ2-5; 9 nucleotides align to TRBD1. The CDR3 has 15 amino acids. V shed 0 bases and J 2 bases; nucleotides not matched to a gene: 4. Germline-derived CDR1 and CDR2 are SQVTM and ANQGSEA. The CDR3 coding sequence is TGCAGCGTTGAAGATCCGGGGACAGGGCAAGAGACCCAGTACTTC. Translating it yields CSVEDPGTGQETQYF.

This rearrangement joins TRBV6-1 to TRBJ1-2, with TRBD1 as a possible D gene (5 bases). The CDR3 is 14 residues long. V shed 0 bases and J shed 6 bases, with 11 bases lying between them. CDR1 and CDR2 (germline): MNHNS, SASEGT. The CDR3, as DNA: TGTGCCAGCAGTGAAGCCTTACAGGAGAATGGCTACACCTTC. It codes for CASSEALQENGYTF.

The chain employs TRBV30 and TRBJ1-2, with D unclear. The V gene's germline CDR1 is GTSNPN and CDR2 SVGIG (reference sequence). With 3 bases removed from V and 4 bases from J, the gap between germline ends came to 12 bases. The CDR3 has 13 amino acids. CDR3 in DNA: TGTGCCTGGAGCGCGGATGAAGGCTATGGCTACACCTTC. Residues: CAWSADEGYGYTF.

V is TRBV12-5 and J is TRBJ1-1, with unresolved D. CDR3 length equals 13 residues. V was trimmed by 3 bases and J by 1 base, leaving 6 bases between them. Germline V lookup: CDR1 LGHNT, CDR2 FRNRAP. CDR3 amino acids: CASGFSRNTEAFF. The CDR3 bases are TGTGCTAGTGGTTTTTCCCGGAACACTGAAGCTTTCTTT. Full variable domain (outside the CDR3, taken from reference TRBV12-5 and TRBJ1-1): DARVTQTPRHKVTEMGQEVTMRCQPILGHNTVFWYRQTMMQGLELLAYFRNRAPLDDSGMPKDRFSAEMPDATLATLKIQPSEPRDSAVYFCASGFSRNTEAFFGQGTRLTVV.

This clone occurred a few times. The chain employs TRBV12-5 and TRBJ2-7, with TRBD1 matching over 9 bases. V trimming: 1 base; J trimming: 3 bases; junction bases outside the gene matches: 4. This CDR3 has 15 residues. CDR1 is LGHNT and CDR2 is FRNRAP in the germline V gene. The DNA for the CDR3 is TGTGCTAGTGGTTTGGCGGCGGGACAGGGCTACGAGCAGTACTTC. Translation: CASGLAAGQGYEQYF.

The gene calls are TRBV4-1 and TRBJ1-1, with D perhaps matching TRBD1 (6 bases). This CDR3 has 14 residues. The V gene lost 4 bases and the J gene lost 2 bases, with 11 bases spanning the gap. Germline values: CDR1 MGHRA, CDR2 YSYEKL. DNA of the CDR3: TGCGCCAGCAGCCCACAGGGATTTAACACTGAAGCTTTCTTT. It yields the protein CASSPQGFNTEAFF.

This clone was detected only a few times. The V and J genes are TRBV30 and TRBJ2-7; 7 nucleotides agree with TRBD2. The CDR3 is made up of 16 amino acids. CDR1 and CDR2 from the germline V gene are GTSNPN and SVGIG (reference sequence). V lost 2 bases to trimming and J lost 0 bases; unmatched junction nucleotides: 10. The DNA for the CDR3 is TGTGCCTGGAGTACACGGGGCGGGAGTCTCTCCTACGAGCAGTACTTC. Protein product: CAWSTRGGSLSYEQYF.

The chain links TRBV7-2 to TRBJ1-1; TRBD1 is a possible D gene (5 bases). The CDR3 is made up of 15 amino acids. Germline-derived CDR1 and CDR2 are SGHTA and FQGNSA. The V gene lost 5 bases and the J gene lost 0 bases, with 13 bases spanning the gap. The CDR3 protein is CASSLGAMMNTEAFF. CDR3 nucleotides: TGTGCCAGCAGCCTTGGGGCCATGATGAACACTGAAGCTTTCTTT.

V is TRBV2 and J is TRBJ2-7; D ambiguous. Trimming shortened V by 2 bases and J by 9 bases, and 14 bases separated the two germline ends. In germline, CDR1 is SNHLY, CDR2 FYNNEI. This CDR3 is built from 13 residues. CDR3 bases: TGTGCCAGCAGTGAAAAGGTTACGACGGGGCAGTACTTC. This encodes CASSEKVTTGQYF.

The gene calls are TRBV9 and TRBJ2-3; 8 nucleotides agree with TRBD1. CDR3 length: 16 amino acids. The ends lost 3 bases at V and 1 base at J; junction bases unmatched: 7. In germline, CDR1 is SGDLS, CDR2 YYNGEE. CDR3 nucleotide sequence: TGTGCCAGCAGCGCGGGCGCGACAGGGGGCACAGATACGCAGTATTTT. Translating gives CASSAGATGGTDTQYF.

The chain uses TRBV4-1 and TRBJ2-3; a weak D match, TRBD1 (6 bases). Trimming left V 4 bases short and J 3 bases short, with 14 bases between. The CDR3 sequence is 15 residues long. CDR1 is MGHRA, CDR2 YSYEKL, per germline. CDR3 bases: TGCGCCAGCAGCCGCCCAGGGGTCGTGACAGATACGCAGTATTTT. Translated, it gives CASSRPGVVTDTQYF.

V gene TRBV5-1 combines with J gene TRBJ2-5; D might be TRBD1 (6 bases). The CDR3 consists of 15 residues. CDR1 SGHRS and CDR2 YFSETQ come from the germline V gene. Trimming left V 2 bases short and J 4 bases short, with 15 bases between. DNA for the CDR3: TGCGCCAGCAGCTTTGGGGCCACAGGGCGAGAGACCCAGTACTTC. Translating it yields CASSFGATGRETQYF.

This chain connects TRBV9 to TRBJ2-5; 9 bases are a match to TRBD2. Losses at the gene ends were 2 bases for V and 5 bases for J; bases not matched to a gene: 7. The CDR3 is 15 amino acids. Germline V gene lookup returns CDR1 SGDLS and CDR2 YYNGEE. CDR3 nucleotide sequence: TGTGCCAGCAGCGTTGGCGGGGGGGCCTCGGAGACCCAGTACTTC. Protein product: CASSVGGGASETQYF.

The rearrangement uses TRBV5-1 and TRBJ2-1; 7 nucleotides agree with TRBD1. Germline V gene lookup returns CDR1 SGHRS and CDR2 YFSETQ. V was clipped by 5 bases and J by 10 bases; unmatched bases: 12. The CDR3 is 14 amino acids. CDR3 sequence: CASRVGNRGDEQFF. The DNA of the CDR3 is TGCGCCAGCAGGGTGGGGAACAGGGGAGACGAGCAGTTCTTC. The variable domain in full, with the rest retrieved from reference TRBV5-1 and TRBJ2-1, is KAGVTQTPRYLIKTRGQQVTLSCSPISGHRSVSWYQQTPGQGLQFLFEYFSETQRNKGNFPGRFSGRQFSNSRSEMNVSTLELGDSALYLCASRVGNRGDEQFFGPGTRLTVL.

The chain employs TRBV30 and TRBJ1-3; 7 bases align to TRBD1. With 3 bases clipped from V and 5 bases from J, the junction kept 4 bases outside the gene matches. Germline V gene lookup returns CDR1 GTSNPN and CDR2 SVGIG (reference sequence). The CDR3 extends over 13 amino acids. CDR3 nucleotides: TGTGCCTGGAGCACAGGGGATAGAAACACCATATATTTT. Protein sequence: CAWSTGDRNTIYF.

The CDR3 is CASSVGGRGAYNEQFF. As DNA, the CDR3 is TGTGCCAGCAGCGTCGGGGGTCGGGGGGCCTACAATGAGCAGTTCTTC. The rearrangement uses TRBV9 and TRBJ2-1; the match to TRBD2 covers 7 bases. The J segment lost 2 bases and the V segment lost 2 bases, leaving 7 bases of the junction unmatched. The CDR3 is 16 residues long. Germline CDR1 SGDLS, CDR2 YYNGEE.

In this sample, this clone turned up once. The V and J genes are TRBV5-5 and TRBJ1-5; D is unresolved. Germline V gene lookup returns CDR1 SGHKS and CDR2 YYEKEE (reference sequence). Between the trimmed V and J ends, which lost 0 bases and 5 bases, there was a span of 9 bases. There are 14 residues in the CDR3. CDR3 sequence reads: CASSLGPADQPQHF. CDR3 DNA: TGTGCCAGCAGCTTGGGGCCAGCGGATCAGCCCCAGCATTTT. Using reference TRBV5-5 and TRBJ1-5 for the parts outside the CDR3, the full variable domain is DAGVTQSPTHLIKTRGQQVTLRCSPISGHKSVSWYQQVLGQGPQFIFQYYEKEERGRGNFPDRFSARQFPNYSSELNVNALLLGDSALYLCASSLGPADQPQHFGDGTRLSIL.

This chain uses TRBV7-9 with TRBJ1-4; D gene ambiguous. Trimming took 5 bases from V and 4 from J, leaving 17 bases between them. The V gene's germline CDR1 is SEHNR and CDR2 FQNEAQ (reference sequence). The CDR3 runs 16 residues. This CDR3 reads CASSHPLSLSNEKLFF. The CDR3 coding sequence is TGTGCCAGCAGCCATCCACTATCCTTGAGTAATGAAAAACTGTTTTTT.

V usage is TRBV19 and J usage is TRBJ2-3, with 7 bases identical to TRBD2. Germline CDR1 and CDR2: LNHDA and SQIVND (reference sequence). Germline trimming cut 1 base from V and 2 bases from J; bases unmatched to any gene: 3. The CDR3 spans 15 residues. The CDR3 nucleotides read TGTGCCAGTAGTATAGGGCTAGCGGTCACAGATACGCAGTATTTT. Protein sequence: CASSIGLAVTDTQYF.